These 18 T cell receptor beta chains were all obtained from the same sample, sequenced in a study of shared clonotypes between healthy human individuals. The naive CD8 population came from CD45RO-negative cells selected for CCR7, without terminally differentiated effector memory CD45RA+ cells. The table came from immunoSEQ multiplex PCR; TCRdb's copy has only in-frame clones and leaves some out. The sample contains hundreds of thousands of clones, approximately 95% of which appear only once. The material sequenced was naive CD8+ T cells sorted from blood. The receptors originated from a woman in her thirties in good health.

Here the CDR3 DNA reads TGCAGTCGGGGCCTTAATGAAAAACTGTTTTTT. It translates to CSRGLNEKLFF. V and J are TRBV29-1 and TRBJ1-4, with D possibly matching TRBD1 (5 bases). CDR1 SQVTM and CDR2 ANQGSEA come from the germline V gene. The CDR3 spans 11 residues.

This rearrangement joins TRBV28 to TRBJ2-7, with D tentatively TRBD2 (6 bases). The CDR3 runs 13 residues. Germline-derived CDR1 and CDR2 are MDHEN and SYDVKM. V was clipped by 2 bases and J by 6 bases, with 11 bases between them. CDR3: CASSLSNSGEQYF. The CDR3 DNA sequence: TGTGCCAGCAGTTTAAGTAATAGCGGCGAGCAGTACTTC.

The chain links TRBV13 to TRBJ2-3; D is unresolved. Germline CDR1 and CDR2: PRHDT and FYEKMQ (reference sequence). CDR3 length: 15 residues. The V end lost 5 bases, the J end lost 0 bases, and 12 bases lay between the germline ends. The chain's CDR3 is CASSPPGGSTDTQYF. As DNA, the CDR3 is TGTGCCAGCAGCCCCCCGGGCGGTAGCACAGATACGCAGTATTTT.

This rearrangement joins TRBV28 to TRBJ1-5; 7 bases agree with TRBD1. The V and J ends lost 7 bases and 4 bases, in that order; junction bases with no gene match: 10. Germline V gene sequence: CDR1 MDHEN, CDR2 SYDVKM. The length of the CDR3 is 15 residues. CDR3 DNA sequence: TGTGCCAGCACCCGGTATACAGGGGCTAATCAGCCCCAGCATTTT. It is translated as CASTRYTGANQPQHF.

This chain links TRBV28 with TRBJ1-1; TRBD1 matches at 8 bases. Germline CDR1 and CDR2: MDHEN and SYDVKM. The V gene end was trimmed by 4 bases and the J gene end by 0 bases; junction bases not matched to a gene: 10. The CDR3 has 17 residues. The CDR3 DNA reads TGTGCCAGCAGTTGGACAGGGACGAGTCCCATGAACACTGAAGCTTTCTTT. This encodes CASSWTGTSPMNTEAFF.

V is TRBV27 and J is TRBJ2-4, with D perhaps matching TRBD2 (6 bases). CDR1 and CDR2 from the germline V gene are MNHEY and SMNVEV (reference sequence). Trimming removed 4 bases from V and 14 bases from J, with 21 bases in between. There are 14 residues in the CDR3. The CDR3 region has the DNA TGTGCCAGCAGTTCACCTGGGCCCTGGACTAATGAGTACTTC. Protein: CASSSPGPWTNEYF.

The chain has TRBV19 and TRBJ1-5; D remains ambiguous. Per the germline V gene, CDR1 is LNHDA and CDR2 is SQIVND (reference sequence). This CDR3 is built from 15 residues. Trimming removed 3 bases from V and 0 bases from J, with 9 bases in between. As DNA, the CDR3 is TGTGCCAGTAGTATTTCAGATTATAGCAATCAGCCCCAGCATTTT. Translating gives CASSISDYSNQPQHF.

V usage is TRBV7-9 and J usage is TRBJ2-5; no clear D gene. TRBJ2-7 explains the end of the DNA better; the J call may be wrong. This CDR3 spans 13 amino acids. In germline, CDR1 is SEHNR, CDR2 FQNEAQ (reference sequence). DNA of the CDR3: TGTGCCAGCAGCTTAGGTCTAGATTACGAGCAGTACTTC. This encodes CASSLGLDYEQYF.

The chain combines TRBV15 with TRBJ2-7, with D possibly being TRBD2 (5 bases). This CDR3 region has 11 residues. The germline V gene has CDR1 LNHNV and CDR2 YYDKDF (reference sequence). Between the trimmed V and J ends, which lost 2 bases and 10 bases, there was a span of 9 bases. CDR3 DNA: TGTGCCACCAGCAGACTAGGGAGTCAGTACTTC. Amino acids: CATSRLGSQYF.

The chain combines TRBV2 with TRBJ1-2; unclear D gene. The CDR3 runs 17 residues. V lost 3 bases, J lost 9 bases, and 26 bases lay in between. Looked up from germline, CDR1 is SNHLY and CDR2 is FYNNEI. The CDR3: CASSDIYRVSKGTSYTF. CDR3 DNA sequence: TGTGCCAGCAGTGATATCTATAGGGTGTCAAAGGGCACGAGCTACACCTTC.

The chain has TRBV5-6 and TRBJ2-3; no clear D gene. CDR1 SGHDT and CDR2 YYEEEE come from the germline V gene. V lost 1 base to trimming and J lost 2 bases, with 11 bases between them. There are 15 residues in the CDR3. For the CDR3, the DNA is TGTGCCAGCAGCTTGTACGGCCAGCCCACAGATACGCAGTATTTT. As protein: CASSLYGQPTDTQYF. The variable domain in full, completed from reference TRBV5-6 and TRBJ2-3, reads DAGVTQSPTHLIKTRGQQVTLRCSPKSGHDTVSWYQQALGQGPQFIFQYYEEEERQRGNFPDRFSGHQFPNYSSELNVNALLLGDSALYLCASSLYGQPTDTQYFGPGTRLTVL.

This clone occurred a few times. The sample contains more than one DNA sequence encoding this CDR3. Here the CDR3 reads CASSPQGAGNQPQHF. The DNA of the CDR3 is TGTGCCAGCAGCCCACAGGGGGCAGGTAATCAGCCCCAGCATTTT. This chain joins TRBV7-9 and TRBJ1-5, with TRBD1 matching 9 bases. Germline lookup yields CDR1 SEHNR and CDR2 FQNEAQ (reference sequence). Trimming at V came to 5 bases and at J to 4 bases, leaving 6 bases not matched to a gene. The CDR3 contains 15 residues.

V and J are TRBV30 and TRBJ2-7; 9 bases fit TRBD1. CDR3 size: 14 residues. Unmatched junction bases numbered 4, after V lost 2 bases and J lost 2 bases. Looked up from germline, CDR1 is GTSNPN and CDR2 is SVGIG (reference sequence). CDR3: CAWSSGTGTYEQYF. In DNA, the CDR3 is TGTGCCTGGAGTTCCGGGACAGGGACCTACGAGCAGTACTTC.

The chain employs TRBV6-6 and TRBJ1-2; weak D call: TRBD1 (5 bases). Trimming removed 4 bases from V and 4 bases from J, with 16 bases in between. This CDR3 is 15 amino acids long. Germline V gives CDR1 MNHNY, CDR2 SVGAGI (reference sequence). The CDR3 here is CASSSRGEKGYGYTF. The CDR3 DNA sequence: TGTGCCAGCAGTTCTCGGGGCGAGAAAGGCTATGGCTACACCTTC.

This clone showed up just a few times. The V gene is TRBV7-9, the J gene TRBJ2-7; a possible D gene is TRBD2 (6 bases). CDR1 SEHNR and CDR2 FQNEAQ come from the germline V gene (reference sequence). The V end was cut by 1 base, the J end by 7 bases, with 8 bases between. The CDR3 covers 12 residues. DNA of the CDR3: TGTGCCAGCAGCTTAGGACTAGGAGAGCAGTACTTC. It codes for CASSLGLGEQYF.

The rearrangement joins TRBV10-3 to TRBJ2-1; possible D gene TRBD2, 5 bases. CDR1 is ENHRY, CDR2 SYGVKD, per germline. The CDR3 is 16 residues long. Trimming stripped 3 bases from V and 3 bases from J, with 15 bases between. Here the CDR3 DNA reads TGTGCCATCAGTGACCCTGGGGAGCAGATCTACAATGAGCAGTTCTTC. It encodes CAISDPGEQIYNEQFF.

CDR3 nucleotides: TGCGCCAGCAGCCATCTAGCGGGGCCTCCGGACGAGCAGTACTTC. Protein: CASSHLAGPPDEQYF. The rearrangement uses TRBV4-1 and TRBJ2-7, with 9 bases aligning to TRBD2. This CDR3 is built from 15 residues. V was pared by 3 bases and J by 5 bases, with 8 bases of the junction left unmatched. Germline values: CDR1 MGHRA, CDR2 YSYEKL.

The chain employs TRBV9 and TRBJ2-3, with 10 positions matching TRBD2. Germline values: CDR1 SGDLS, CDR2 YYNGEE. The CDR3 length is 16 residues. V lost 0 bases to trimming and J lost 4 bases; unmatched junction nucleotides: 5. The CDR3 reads CASSVETSGTSDTQYF. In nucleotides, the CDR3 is TGTGCCAGCAGCGTAGAAACTAGCGGGACCTCAGATACGCAGTATTTT.